The clone carrying this T cell receptor (beta chain) has ten or more counts. Its target is unknown. Both TCR beta VDJ combination and CDR3 sequence profiling were carried out. Genomic DNA was the template for this profiling. TCRdb re-called the reads through MiXCR, storing one row per CDR3 protein. Counted here are about 470,000 distinct CDR3 sequences, around 32% occurring once; the ten biggest clones make up roughly 0.89%. This specimen comes from a study of CD8+CD57+ T cells in acquired aplastic anemia. Across the study: Mean yield of DNA from sorted CD4+ and CD8+ cells was approximately 3 ug.

General study points: Patients and controls were not found to differ significantly in CD8+ Simpson's diversity.

The germline V gene has CDR1 LNHDA and CDR2 SQIVND (reference sequence). There are 14 residues in the CDR3. V dropped 6 bases and J dropped 1; count of bases not matched to a gene: 2. It was patients with CD8+CD57+ cell expansion by flow cytometry who were chosen for sequencing. None of the patients had been given any therapy when their blood was sampled. The chain carries TRBV19 and TRBJ1-5; TRBD1 matches 8 bases. Specimen: sorted CD4+, CD8+, or CD8+CD57+ T cells (not recorded which) from PBMCs. The sequence was collected from a human donor with aplastic anemia. The CDR3 loop reads CASRGQVSNQPQHF. The CDR3 coding sequence is TGTGCCAGTAGGGGACAGGTGAGCAATCAGCCCCAGCATTTT.